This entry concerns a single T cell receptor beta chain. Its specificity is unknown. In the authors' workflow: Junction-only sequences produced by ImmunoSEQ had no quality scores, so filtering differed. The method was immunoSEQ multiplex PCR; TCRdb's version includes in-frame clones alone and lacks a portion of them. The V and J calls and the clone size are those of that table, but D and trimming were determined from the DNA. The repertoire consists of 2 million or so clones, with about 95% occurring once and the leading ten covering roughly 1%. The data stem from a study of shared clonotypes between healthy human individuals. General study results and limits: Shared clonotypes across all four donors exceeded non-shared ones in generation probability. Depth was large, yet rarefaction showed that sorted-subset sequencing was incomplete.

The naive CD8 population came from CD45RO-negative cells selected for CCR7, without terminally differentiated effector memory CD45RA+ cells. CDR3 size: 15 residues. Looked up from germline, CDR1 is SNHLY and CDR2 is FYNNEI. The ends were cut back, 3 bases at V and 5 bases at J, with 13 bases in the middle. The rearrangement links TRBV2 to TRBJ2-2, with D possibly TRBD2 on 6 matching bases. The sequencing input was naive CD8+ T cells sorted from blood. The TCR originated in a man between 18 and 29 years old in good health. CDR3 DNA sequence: TGTGCCAGCAGTGATCTCTTTCGGGGGACCGGGGAGCTGTTTTTT. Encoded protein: CASSDLFRGTGELFF.